The 12 T cell receptor beta chains in this list originate from one sample, sequenced in a study of early T cells in non-severe SARS-CoV-2 infection. TCRdb processed the 5' RACE reads anew with MiXCR; each CDR3 protein has one entry. The table records 59,000 or so distinct CDR3 sequences, over 10% of them present only once. Sample: whole blood, taken at baseline. These receptors all come from an adult who was a healthcare worker with PCR-confirmed SARS-CoV-2 infection or an uninfected control (not recorded which).

V and J are TRBV12-5 and TRBJ2-7; the D is unclear. V was trimmed by 1 base and J by 5 bases, leaving 6 bases between them. CDR3 length: 12 residues. The germline gives CDR1 LGHNT, CDR2 FRNRAP. The CDR3 here is CASGLGYNEQYF. Written as DNA, the CDR3 is TGTGCTAGTGGTTTGGGGTATAACGAGCAGTACTTC.

This rearrangement joins TRBV4-3 to TRBJ2-7, with D possibly matching TRBD2 (6 bases). V was shortened by 7 bases and J by 2 bases, with 18 bases between the two germline ends. Germline V CDR1 and CDR2: LGHNA, YSLEER. The CDR3 extends over 15 amino acids. CDR3 in amino acids: CASKLASAAPYEQYF. CDR3 nucleotide sequence: TGCGCCAGCAAACTAGCCTCGGCCGCTCCCTACGAGCAGTACTTC.

The genes are TRBV15 and TRBJ2-3; 7 nucleotides line up with TRBD1. The CDR3 is 15 residues long. Germline trimming cut 3 bases from V and 3 bases from J; bases unmatched to any gene: 6. Germline V CDR1 and CDR2: LNHNV, YYDKDF (reference sequence). The CDR3 here is CATSSGTGETDTQYF. CDR3 coding DNA: TGTGCCACCAGCAGTGGAACAGGGGAAACAGATACGCAGTATTTT.

This sequence joins TRBV6-2 or TRBV6-3 and TRBJ2-1; D call uncertain. With 4 bases removed from V and 9 bases from J, the gap between germline ends came to 19 bases. CDR3 size: 15 residues. Germline V gene lookup returns CDR1 MNHEY and CDR2 SVGEGT. In nucleotides, the CDR3 is TGTGCCAGCAGTTCCACTCAAACCTCTATGGCTGAGCAGTTCTTC. Protein: CASSSTQTSMAEQFF.

This clonotype occurred a few times. The rearrangement uses TRBV6-2 or TRBV6-3 and TRBJ2-7; 7 nucleotides line up with TRBD1. The CDR3 runs 14 residues. The germline V gene has CDR1 MNHEY and CDR2 SVGEGT. Germline trimming cut 10 bases from V and 0 bases from J; bases unmatched to any gene: 9. The CDR3 bases are TGTGCCACCAACTACCGGGACAGCTCCTACGAGCAGTACTTC. As protein: CATNYRDSSYEQYF.

This clonotype was seen a few times. The chain uses TRBV12-2 and TRBJ2-7; the tabulated D call, TRBD1, remains unverified against the DNA. TRBV12-2 constitutes a pseudogene. CDR3 length: 15 residues. In DNA form, the CDR3 reads TGTGCAAGTCGCTTAGACGGGGCGGGATCCTACGAGCAGTACTTC. This sequence encodes CASRLDGAGSYEQYF.

J is TRBJ2-4 and V is TRBV7-9; the match to TRBD2 covers 10 bases. After removal of 5 bases from V and 10 bases from J, the junction contained 8 bases not matched to a gene. Looked up from germline, CDR1 is SEHNR and CDR2 is FQNEAQ (reference sequence). CDR3 length: 14 residues. This CDR3 reads CASSPIQAGGIQYF. CDR3 DNA: TGTGCCAGCAGCCCAATTCAAGCGGGGGGGATTCAGTACTTC.

The chain links TRBV11-2 to TRBJ1-2; 7 positions match TRBD1. CDR3 length: 14 amino acids. Germline assignment: CDR1 SGHAT and CDR2 FQNNGV. The trim removed 0 bases at V and 6 bases at J, leaving 4 bases unmatched. The CDR3 DNA is TGTGCCAGCAGCTTAGAAACCGGACAGGATGGCTACACCTTC. Translation: CASSLETGQDGYTF.

This clonotype was found a few times. V gene TRBV21-1 combines with J gene TRBJ2-5; TRBD1 is the table's D call, not checked against the DNA. TRBV21-1 counts as a pseudogene. The CDR3 is 14 residues long. DNA for the CDR3: TGTGCCAGCAGCCGGCGGGGCGGGGGTGAGACCCAGTACTTC. This translates into CASSRRGGGETQYF.

This clonotype turned up a few times. This chain connects TRBV5-4 to TRBJ2-7, with a tentative D call TRBD1 (6 bases). Trimming took off 3 bases at V and 2 bases at J, with 21 bases between the two ends. There are 17 residues in the CDR3. The germline V gene has CDR1 SGHNT and CDR2 YYREEE (reference sequence). This CDR3 reads CASSSIDHDRPTYEQYF. As DNA, the CDR3 is TGTGCCAGCAGCTCGATCGACCACGACAGGCCGACCTACGAGCAGTACTTC.

The chain has TRBV21-1 and TRBJ2-4; the D segment call TRBD1 is taken from the table without a DNA check. TRBV21-1 is a pseudogene locus. The CDR3 sequence is 17 residues long. The CDR3 coding sequence is TGTGCCAGCAGCATATCCCCGGGACACATAGCCAAAAACATTCAGTACTTC. As protein: CASSISPGHIAKNIQYF.

This clonotype was found many times. The chain links TRBV7-2 to TRBJ1-5, with no clear D. V was shortened by 3 bases and J by 5 bases, with 8 bases between the two germline ends. Germline lookup yields CDR1 SGHTA and CDR2 FQGNSA. This CDR3 comprises 13 residues. DNA for the CDR3: TGTGCCAGCAGCTTCACCCGAGATCAGCCCCAGCATTTT. Translating it yields CASSFTRDQPQHF.